One sample yielded the 16 T cell receptor beta chains listed below, sequenced in a study of quantifying T cell responses using KT2 cells. Study as a whole: cDNA was made from DNase-treated RNA using alpha and beta constant primers.

An oligo carrying a UMI was ligated to the cDNA 3' end. An equimolar mix of RC1.1 and RC1.2 primed the beta chain across TRBC1 and TRBC2. TCRdb re-derived calls from the UMI-ligation and nested PCR reads in MiXCR, one entry per CDR3 protein. The sample gives about 32,000 distinct CDR3 sequences, roughly 7.2% of which show up once; approximately 14% is in the top ten. Sequences were obtained from PBMCs spiked with cells of the T cell clone KT2. Receptor source: a human donor.

The chain recombines TRBV3-1 with TRBJ2-7; no definite D call. The CDR3 covers 11 residues. V lost 2 bases to trimming and J lost 7 bases, with 6 bases between them. Germline V CDR1 and CDR2: LGHDT, YNNKEL (reference sequence). The CDR3 coding sequence is TGTGCCAGCAGCCAAACCAGGGAGCAGTACTTC. This encodes CASSQTREQYF.

The genes are TRBV4-1 and TRBJ2-5, with 14 positions matching TRBD2. The CDR3 totals 17 residues. The trim removed 1 base at V and 0 bases at J, leaving 1 base unmatched. Germline loops: CDR1 MGHRA, CDR2 YSYEKL. The DNA of the CDR3 is TGCGCCAGCAGCCAAGGACTAGCGGGGGGGAACCAAGAGACCCAGTACTTC. It specifies CASSQGLAGGNQETQYF.

The gene calls are TRBV5-1 and TRBJ2-7, with 9 bases aligning to TRBD1. The CDR3 totals 14 residues. With 7 bases clipped from V and 2 bases from J, the junction kept 7 bases outside the gene matches. The germline V gene encodes CDR1 SGHRS and CDR2 YFSETQ. The CDR3 sequence is CASGPRQGAYEQYF. The CDR3 DNA is TGCGCCAGCGGCCCACGACAGGGGGCCTACGAGCAGTACTTC.

This clonotype was counted at least ten times. The chain has TRBV2 and TRBJ2-7, with D uncertain. V was cut by 5 bases and J by 7 bases, with 9 bases left in between. The CDR3 has 11 residues. CDR1 SNHLY and CDR2 FYNNEI come from the germline V gene. For the CDR3, the DNA is TGTGCCAGCAGTTGGTCGTTTGAGCAGTACTTC. It specifies CASSWSFEQYF. The full variable domain, rest sourced from reference TRBV2 and TRBJ2-7, is EPEVTQTPSHQVTQMGQEVILRCVPISNHLYFYWYRQILGQKVEFLVSFYNNEISEKSEIFDDQFSVERPDGSNFTLKIRSTKLEDSAMYFCASSWSFEQYFGPGTRLTVT.

This clonotype was seen many times. The chain carries TRBV6-2 or TRBV6-3 and TRBJ2-7; D possibly corresponds to TRBD2 (5 bases). V lost 5 bases and J 7 bases, leaving 15 bases between the germline ends. CDR1 MNHEY and CDR2 SVGEGT come from the germline V gene. CDR3 length: 13 amino acids. Here the CDR3 reads CASSPSGSWEQYF. CDR3 nucleotides: TGTGCCAGCAGTCCCTCGGGGAGCTGGGAGCAGTACTTC.

Many counts were recorded for this clonotype. The chain carries TRBV7-2 and TRBJ1-4; TRBD1 matches at 7 bases. CDR1 SGHTA and CDR2 FQGNSA come from the germline V gene. This CDR3 has 14 residues. With 3 bases clipped from V and 8 bases from J, the junction kept 6 bases outside the gene matches. CDR3 sequence: CASSFTGAGEKLFF. CDR3 coding DNA: TGTGCCAGCAGCTTTACAGGGGCGGGAGAAAAACTGTTTTTT.

This clonotype was seen ten or more times. V and J are TRBV6-2 or TRBV6-3 and TRBJ1-2; perhaps TRBD1 as D (5 bases). Trimming removed 6 bases from V and 5 bases from J, with 22 bases in between. The CDR3 runs to 16 residues. CDR1 and CDR2 from the germline V gene are MNHEY and SVGEGT. The CDR3 DNA is TGTGCCAGCAGAGCCCTTCAAGGCAGGGAGGAGTATGGCTACACCTTC. It translates to CASRALQGREEYGYTF.

Here the CDR3 reads CSARGLKETQYF. DNA of the CDR3: TGCAGTGCTAGAGGACTAAAGGAGACCCAGTACTTC. V gene TRBV20-1 combines with J gene TRBJ2-5, with D perhaps matching TRBD2 (5 bases). This CDR3 has 12 amino acids. Germline CDR1 and CDR2: DFQATT and SNEGSKA (reference sequence). Trimming removed 1 base at V and 5 bases at J, with 8 bases between.

This clonotype was counted many times. V gene TRBV4-1 combines with J gene TRBJ1-5; unclear D gene. The germline gives CDR1 MGHRA, CDR2 YSYEKL. Deletions cut 2 bases from V and 4 bases from J, with 12 bases between. CDR3 size: 15 residues. CDR3 nucleotides: TGCGCCAGCAGCCAACTACCATTATCAAATCAGCCCCAGCATTTT. Translation gives CASSQLPLSNQPQHF.

Many counts were recorded for this clonotype. This chain connects TRBV20-1 to TRBJ1-5; 7 positions match TRBD1. V was pared by 0 bases and J by 1 base, with 3 bases of the junction left unmatched. The germline V gene has CDR1 DFQATT and CDR2 SNEGSKA (reference sequence). The CDR3 sequence is 15 residues long. In DNA, the CDR3 is TGCAGTGCTAGAGAAGCGACAGGGAGCAATCAGCCCCAGCATTTT. This gives the protein CSAREATGSNQPQHF.

There are a few counts of this clonotype. The chain employs TRBV18 and TRBJ1-4, with D perhaps TRBD1 (6 bases). Germline CDR1 KGHSH, CDR2 LQKENI. The CDR3 is 16 amino acids. The germline V and J ends were trimmed by 4 bases and 0 bases, with 12 bases remaining between them. CDR3 protein: CASSLQGAATNEKLFF. DNA of the CDR3: TGTGCCAGCTCACTACAGGGTGCAGCAACTAATGAAAAACTGTTTTTT. The variable domain in full, completed from reference TRBV18 and TRBJ1-4, reads NAGVMQNPRHLVRRRGQEARLRCSPMKGHSHVYWYRQLPEEGLKFMVYLQKENIIDESGMPKERFSAEFPKEGPSILRIQQVVRGDSAAYFCASSLQGAATNEKLFFGSGTQLSVL.

The rearrangement uses TRBV2 and TRBJ1-1; D unclear. Germline V gene data show CDR1 as SNHLY and CDR2 as FYNNEI. There are 13 residues in the CDR3. Trimming took 3 bases from V and 1 from J, leaving 6 bases between them. DNA for the CDR3: TGTGCCAGCAGTGATAACACGAACACTGAAGCTTTCTTT. As protein: CASSDNTNTEAFF.

This rearrangement joins TRBV14 to TRBJ2-5; D not certain. Trimming took off 1 base at V and 2 bases at J, with 14 bases between the two ends. From germline, CDR1 is SGHDN and CDR2 FVKESK. The CDR3 loop spans 16 amino acids. CDR3 nucleotide sequence: TGTGCCAGCAGCCAAGCAAGTTCGGAACTTCAAGAGACCCAGTACTTC. Translated: CASSQASSELQETQYF.

J is TRBJ1-2 and V is TRBV11-2; TRBD1 is a possible D gene (5 bases). The CDR3 covers 15 residues. Trimming pared 0 bases from V and 4 bases from J, leaving 12 bases between. Germline V gene lookup returns CDR1 SGHAT and CDR2 FQNNGV. The CDR3 reads CASSLDSATAYGYTF. The DNA for the CDR3 is TGTGCCAGCAGCTTAGATAGCGCGACAGCCTATGGCTACACCTTC.

V gene TRBV7-2 combines with J gene TRBJ2-3; 7 nucleotides line up with TRBD2. J gave up 13 bases and V 1 base, and 11 bases lay outside the gene matches. This CDR3 region has 14 residues. Germline values: CDR1 SGHTA, CDR2 FQGNSA. CDR3 amino acids: CASSLGGGGSPKYF. Here the CDR3 DNA reads TGTGCCAGCAGCTTAGGGGGGGGGGGTAGCCCTAAGTATTTT.

This clonotype occurred many times. This chain uses TRBV4-1 with TRBJ1-2, with 10 bases fitting TRBD1. This CDR3 region has 14 residues. Germline V gene sequence: CDR1 MGHRA, CDR2 YSYEKL. J lost 6 bases, V lost 4 bases, and 5 bases had no gene match. Here the CDR3 DNA reads TGCGCCAGCAGCCGCCTGACAGGGGGCGATGGCTACACCTTC. Translation gives CASSRLTGGDGYTF.